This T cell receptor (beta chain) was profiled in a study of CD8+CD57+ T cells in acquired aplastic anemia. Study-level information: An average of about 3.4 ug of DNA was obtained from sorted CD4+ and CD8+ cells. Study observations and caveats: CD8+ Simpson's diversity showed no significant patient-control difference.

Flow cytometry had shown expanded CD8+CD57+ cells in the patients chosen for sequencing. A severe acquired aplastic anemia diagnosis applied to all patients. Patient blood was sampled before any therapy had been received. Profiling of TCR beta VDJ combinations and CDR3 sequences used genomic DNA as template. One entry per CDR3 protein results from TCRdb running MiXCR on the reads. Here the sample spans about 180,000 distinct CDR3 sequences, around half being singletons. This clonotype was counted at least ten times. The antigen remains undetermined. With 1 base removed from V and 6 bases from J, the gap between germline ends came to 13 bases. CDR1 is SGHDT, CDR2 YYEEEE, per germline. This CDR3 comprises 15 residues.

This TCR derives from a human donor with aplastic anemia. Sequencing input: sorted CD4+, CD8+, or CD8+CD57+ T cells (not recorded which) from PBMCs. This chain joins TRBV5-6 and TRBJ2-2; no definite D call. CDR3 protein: CASSLSWLEAGELFF. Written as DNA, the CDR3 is TGTGCCAGCAGCTTGTCCTGGTTGGAAGCCGGGGAGCTGTTTTTT.